This TCR beta chain was documented in a study of blood T cell repertoires in COVID-19. Study background: Sites across the United States, Italy and Spain contributed samples from acute and convalescent COVID-19.

Enrollment of patients from Seattle took place during active infection, with longitudinal follow-up. Original analysis: Amplification of reference gene primers was used by the study to estimate nucleated cell counts. TCRdb's table, derived via immunoSEQ multiplex PCR, lists solely in-frame clones and lacks some. V, J and clone size derive from that table, while D and trimming were established from the DNA sequence. The repertoire has roughly 280,000 clones, roughly 90% of them found once; the top ten carry roughly 10%. Looked up from germline, CDR1 is SNHLY and CDR2 is FYNNEI. With 8 bases removed from V and 2 bases from J, the gap between germline ends came to 16 bases. This CDR3 has 14 amino acids.

The chain uses TRBV2 and TRBJ2-7; D remains unclear. What was sequenced was peripheral blood. This TCR derives from a woman aged 30 to 39 with COVID-19, enrolled during active disease. DNA for the CDR3: TGTGCCAGCTTCCCCCCCGCGGCGGCCTACGAGCAGTACTTC. Residues: CASFPPAAAYEQYF.